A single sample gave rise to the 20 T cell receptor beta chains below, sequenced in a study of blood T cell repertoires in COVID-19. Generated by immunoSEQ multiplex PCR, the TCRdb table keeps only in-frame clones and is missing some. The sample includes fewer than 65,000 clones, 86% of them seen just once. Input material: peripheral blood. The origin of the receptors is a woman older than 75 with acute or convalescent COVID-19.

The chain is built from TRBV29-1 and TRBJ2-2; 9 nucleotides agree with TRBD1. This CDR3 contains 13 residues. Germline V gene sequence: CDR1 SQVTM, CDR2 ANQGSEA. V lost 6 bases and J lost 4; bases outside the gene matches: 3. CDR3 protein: CSVGTGSTGELFF. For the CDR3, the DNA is TGCAGCGTGGGGACAGGGAGCACCGGGGAGCTGTTTTTT.

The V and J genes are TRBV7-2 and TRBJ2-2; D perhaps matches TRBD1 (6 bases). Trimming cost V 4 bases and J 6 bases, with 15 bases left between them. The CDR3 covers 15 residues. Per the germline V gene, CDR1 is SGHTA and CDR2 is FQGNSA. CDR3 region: CASSSVTGLAGELFF. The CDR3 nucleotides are TGTGCCAGCAGCTCTGTGACAGGCCTGGCCGGGGAGCTGTTTTTT.

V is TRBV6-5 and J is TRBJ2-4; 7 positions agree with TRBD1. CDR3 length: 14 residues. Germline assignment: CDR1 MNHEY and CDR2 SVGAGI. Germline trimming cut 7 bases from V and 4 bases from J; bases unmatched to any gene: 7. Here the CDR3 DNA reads TGTGCCAGCACACAGGGGTGGTCTAAAAACATTCAGTACTTC. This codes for CASTQGWSKNIQYF.

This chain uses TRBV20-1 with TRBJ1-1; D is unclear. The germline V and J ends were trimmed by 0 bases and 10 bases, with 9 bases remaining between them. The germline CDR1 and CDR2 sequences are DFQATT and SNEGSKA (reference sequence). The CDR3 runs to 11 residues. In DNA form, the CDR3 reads TGCAGTGCTAGAGATCTATCAGGAGCTTTCTTT. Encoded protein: CSARDLSGAFF.

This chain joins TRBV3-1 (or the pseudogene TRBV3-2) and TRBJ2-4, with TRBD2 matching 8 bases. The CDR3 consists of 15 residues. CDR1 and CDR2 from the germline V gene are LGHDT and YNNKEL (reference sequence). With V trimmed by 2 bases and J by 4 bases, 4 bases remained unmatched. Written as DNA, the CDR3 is TGTGCCAGCAGCCAACGACTAGCGACAAAAAACATTCAGTACTTC. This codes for CASSQRLATKNIQYF.

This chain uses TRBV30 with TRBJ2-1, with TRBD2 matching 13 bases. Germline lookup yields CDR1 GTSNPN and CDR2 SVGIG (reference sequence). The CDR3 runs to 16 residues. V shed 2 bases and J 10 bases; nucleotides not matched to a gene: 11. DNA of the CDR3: TGTGCCTGGAGTCCCTATACTAGCGGGAGGGCCAGCGAGCAGTTCTTC. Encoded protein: CAWSPYTSGRASEQFF.

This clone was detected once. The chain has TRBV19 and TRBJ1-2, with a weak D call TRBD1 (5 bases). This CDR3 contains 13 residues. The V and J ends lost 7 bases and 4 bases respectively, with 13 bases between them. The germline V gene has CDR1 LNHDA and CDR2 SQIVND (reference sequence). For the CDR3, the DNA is TGTGCCAGTAATAGGGGATACCTCTATGGCTACACCTTC. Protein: CASNRGYLYGYTF.

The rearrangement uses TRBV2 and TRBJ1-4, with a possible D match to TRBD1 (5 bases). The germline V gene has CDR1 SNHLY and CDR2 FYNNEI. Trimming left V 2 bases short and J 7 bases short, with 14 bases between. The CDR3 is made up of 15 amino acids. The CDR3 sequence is CASSENVLGVEKLFF. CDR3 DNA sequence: TGTGCCAGCAGTGAAAATGTCCTAGGGGTTGAAAAACTGTTTTTT.

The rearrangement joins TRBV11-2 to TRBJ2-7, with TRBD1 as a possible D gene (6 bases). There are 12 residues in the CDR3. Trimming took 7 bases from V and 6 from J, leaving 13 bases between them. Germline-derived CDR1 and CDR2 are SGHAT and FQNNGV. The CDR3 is CASTFSRGEQYF. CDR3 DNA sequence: TGTGCCAGCACCTTTAGCAGGGGCGAGCAGTACTTC.

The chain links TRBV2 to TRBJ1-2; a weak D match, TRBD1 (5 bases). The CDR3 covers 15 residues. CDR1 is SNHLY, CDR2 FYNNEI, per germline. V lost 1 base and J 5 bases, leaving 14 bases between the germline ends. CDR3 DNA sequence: TGTGCCAGCAGTGAAGGGTCCGGACAATATTATGGCTACACCTTC. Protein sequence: CASSEGSGQYYGYTF.

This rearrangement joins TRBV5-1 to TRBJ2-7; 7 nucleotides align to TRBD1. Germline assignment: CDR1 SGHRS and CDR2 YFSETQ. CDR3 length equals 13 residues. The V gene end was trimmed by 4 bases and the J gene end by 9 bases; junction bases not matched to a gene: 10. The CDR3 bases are TGCGCCAGCAGCGTAGGGGGCGACACAAGGCAGTACTTC. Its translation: CASSVGGDTRQYF.

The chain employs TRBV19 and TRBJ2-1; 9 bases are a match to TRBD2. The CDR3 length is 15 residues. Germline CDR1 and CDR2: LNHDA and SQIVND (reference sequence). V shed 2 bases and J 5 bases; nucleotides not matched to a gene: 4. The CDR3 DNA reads TGTGCCAGTAGTATAAGTAGCGGGGGACACAATGAGCAGTTCTTC. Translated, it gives CASSISSGGHNEQFF.

The CDR3 sequence is CASSYGGQDEQYF. The CDR3 nucleotides read TGTGCCAGCAGCTATGGGGGACAAGACGAGCAGTACTTC. The chain employs TRBV7-9 and TRBJ2-7; weak D call: TRBD1 (6 bases). Germline CDR1 is SEHNR and CDR2 is FQNEAQ (reference sequence). Trimming shortened V by 4 bases and J by 5 bases, and 12 bases separated the two germline ends. This CDR3 has 13 residues.

CDR3 in DNA: TGCGCCAGCAGCCACCTGGGACAGGGAAAGGTGCTGCAGTACTTC. Translation gives CASSHLGQGKVLQYF. The chain joins TRBV4-1 to TRBJ2-7, with 9 bases aligning to TRBD1. CDR3 length: 15 amino acids. The germline V gene has CDR1 MGHRA and CDR2 YSYEKL. V lost 3 bases to trimming and J lost 9 bases; unmatched junction nucleotides: 12.

For the CDR3, the DNA is TGTGCCAGCTCACCACCGAACGGACAGGGAATATCACCCCTCCACTTT. Translation: CASSPPNGQGISPLHF. This sequence joins TRBV18 and TRBJ1-6; 8 nucleotides align to TRBD1. The V segment lost 0 bases and the J segment 10 bases; nucleotides outside the gene matches: 8. CDR3 length: 16 amino acids. Germline CDR1 KGHSH, CDR2 LQKENI. Full variable domain (remainder filled in from reference TRBV18 and TRBJ1-6): NAGVMQNPRHLVRRRGQEARLRCSPMKGHSHVYWYRQLPEEGLKFMVYLQKENIIDESGMPKERFSAEFPKEGPSILRIQQVVRGDSAAYFCASSPPNGQGISPLHFGNGTRLTVT.

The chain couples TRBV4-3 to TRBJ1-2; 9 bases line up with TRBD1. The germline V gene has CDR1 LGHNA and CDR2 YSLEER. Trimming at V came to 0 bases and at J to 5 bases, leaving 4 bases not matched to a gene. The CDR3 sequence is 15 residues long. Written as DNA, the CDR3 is TGCGCCAGCAGCCAAGAAACAGGGGGCGAGTATGGCTACACCTTC. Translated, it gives CASSQETGGEYGYTF.

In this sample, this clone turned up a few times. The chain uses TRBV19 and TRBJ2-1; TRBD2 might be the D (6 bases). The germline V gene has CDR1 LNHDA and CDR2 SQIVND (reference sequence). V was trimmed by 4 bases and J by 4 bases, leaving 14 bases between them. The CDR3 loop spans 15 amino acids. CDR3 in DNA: TGTGCCAGTAGTAGATTGGCGGGGACGTACAATGAGCAGTTCTTC. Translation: CASSRLAGTYNEQFF.

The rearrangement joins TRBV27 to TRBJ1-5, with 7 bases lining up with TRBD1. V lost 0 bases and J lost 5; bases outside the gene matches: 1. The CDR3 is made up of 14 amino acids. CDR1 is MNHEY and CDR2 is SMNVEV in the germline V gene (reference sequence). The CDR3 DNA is TGTGCCAGCAGTTTATCAGGGGGCGATCAGCCCCAGCATTTT. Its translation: CASSLSGGDQPQHF.

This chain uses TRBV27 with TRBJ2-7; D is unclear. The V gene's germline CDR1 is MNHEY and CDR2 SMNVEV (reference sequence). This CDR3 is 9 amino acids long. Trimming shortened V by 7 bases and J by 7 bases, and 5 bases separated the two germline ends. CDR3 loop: CASMREQYF. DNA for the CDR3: TGTGCCAGCATGAGGGAGCAGTACTTC.

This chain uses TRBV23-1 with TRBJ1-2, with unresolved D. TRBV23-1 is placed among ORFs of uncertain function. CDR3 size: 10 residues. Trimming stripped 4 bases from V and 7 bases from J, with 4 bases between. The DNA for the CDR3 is TGCGCCAGCAGTCCGGTTGGCTACACCTTC. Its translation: CASSPVGYTF.